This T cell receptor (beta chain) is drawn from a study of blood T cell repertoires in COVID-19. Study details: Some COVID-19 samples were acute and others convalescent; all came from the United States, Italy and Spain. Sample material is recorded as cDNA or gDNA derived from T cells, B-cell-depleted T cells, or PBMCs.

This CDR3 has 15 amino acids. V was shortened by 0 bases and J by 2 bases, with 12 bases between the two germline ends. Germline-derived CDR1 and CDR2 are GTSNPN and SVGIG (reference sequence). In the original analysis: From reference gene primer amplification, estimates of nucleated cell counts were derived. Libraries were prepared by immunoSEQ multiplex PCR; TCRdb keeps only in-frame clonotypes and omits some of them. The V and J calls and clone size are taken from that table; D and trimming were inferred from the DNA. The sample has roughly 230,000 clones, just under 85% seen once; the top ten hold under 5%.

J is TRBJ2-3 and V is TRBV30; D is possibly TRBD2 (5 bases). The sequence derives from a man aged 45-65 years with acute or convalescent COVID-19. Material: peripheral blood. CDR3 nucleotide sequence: TGTGCCTGGAGTGTTTTATCGGGGTTCACAGATACGCAGTATTTT. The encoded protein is CAWSVLSGFTDTQYF.